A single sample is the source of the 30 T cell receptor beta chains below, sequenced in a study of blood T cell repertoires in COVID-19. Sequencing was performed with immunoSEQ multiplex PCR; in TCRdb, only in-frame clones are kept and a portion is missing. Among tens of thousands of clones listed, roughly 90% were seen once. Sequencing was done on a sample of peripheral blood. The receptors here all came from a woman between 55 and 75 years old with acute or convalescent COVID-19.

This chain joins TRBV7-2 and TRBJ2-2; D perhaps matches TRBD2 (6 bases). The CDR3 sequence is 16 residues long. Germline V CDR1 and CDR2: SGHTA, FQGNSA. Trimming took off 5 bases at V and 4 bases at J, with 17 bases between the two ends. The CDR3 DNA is TGTGCCAGCAGCCCCTTTAGCGGTGAGGGCACCGGGGAGCTGTTTTTT. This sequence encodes CASSPFSGEGTGELFF.

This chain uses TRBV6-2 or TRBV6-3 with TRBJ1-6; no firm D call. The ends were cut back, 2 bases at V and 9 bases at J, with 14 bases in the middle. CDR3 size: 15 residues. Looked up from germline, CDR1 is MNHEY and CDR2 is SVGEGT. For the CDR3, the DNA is TGTGCCAGCAGTTACGCCCACCTTATAGTTTCACCCCTCCACTTT. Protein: CASSYAHLIVSPLHF.

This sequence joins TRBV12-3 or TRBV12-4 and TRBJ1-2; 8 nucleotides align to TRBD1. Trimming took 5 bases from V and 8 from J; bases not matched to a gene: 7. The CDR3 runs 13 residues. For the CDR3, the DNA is TGTGCCAGCAGTAAGGGACAGGCGGTCGGCTACACCTTC. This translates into CASSKGQAVGYTF.

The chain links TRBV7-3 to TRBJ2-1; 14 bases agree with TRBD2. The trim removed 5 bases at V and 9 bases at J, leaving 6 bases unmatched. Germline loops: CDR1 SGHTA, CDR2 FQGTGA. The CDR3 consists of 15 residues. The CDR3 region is CASSPGTSGSGEQFF. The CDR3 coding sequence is TGTGCCAGCAGCCCCGGGACTAGCGGGAGTGGTGAGCAGTTCTTC.

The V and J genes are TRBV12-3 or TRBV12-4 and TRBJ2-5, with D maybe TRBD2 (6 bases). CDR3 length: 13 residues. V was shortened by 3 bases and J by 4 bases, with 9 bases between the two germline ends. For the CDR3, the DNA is TGTGCCAGCAGTTTCGGCGGGACAGAGACCCAGTACTTC. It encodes CASSFGGTETQYF.

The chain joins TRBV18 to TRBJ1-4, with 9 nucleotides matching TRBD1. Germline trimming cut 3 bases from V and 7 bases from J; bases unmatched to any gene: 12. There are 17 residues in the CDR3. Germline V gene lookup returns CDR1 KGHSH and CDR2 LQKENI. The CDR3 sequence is CASSPPTGGGSSEKLFF. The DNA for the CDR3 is TGTGCCAGCTCACCTCCGACAGGGGGGGGATCGTCTGAAAAACTGTTTTTT.

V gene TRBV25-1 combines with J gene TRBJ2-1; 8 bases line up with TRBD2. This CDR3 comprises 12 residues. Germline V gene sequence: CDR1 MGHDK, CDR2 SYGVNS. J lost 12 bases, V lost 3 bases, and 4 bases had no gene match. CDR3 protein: CASSDSGTRQFF. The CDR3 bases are TGTGCCAGCAGTGATTCCGGGACTAGGCAGTTCTTC.

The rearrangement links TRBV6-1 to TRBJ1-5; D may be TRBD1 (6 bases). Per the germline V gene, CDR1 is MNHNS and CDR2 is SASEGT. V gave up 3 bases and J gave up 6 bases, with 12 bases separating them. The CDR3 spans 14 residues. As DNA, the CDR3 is TGTGCCAGCAGTGAGGGGGCGAGTAGTCAGCCCCAGCATTTT. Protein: CASSEGASSQPQHF.

As DNA, the CDR3 is TGTGCCAGCAATATCAGGGCCTCAGCCTTATCCCAGCATTTT. This codes for CASNIRASALSQHF. The chain recombines TRBV28 with TRBJ1-5; a weak D match, TRBD1 (5 bases). The CDR3 length is 14 residues. V was shortened by 7 bases and J by 11 bases, with 21 bases between the two germline ends. Germline lookup yields CDR1 MDHEN and CDR2 SYDVKM.

DNA for the CDR3: TGCGCCAGCAGCTTGGTTGTAGCTGACTGGAAGCGGGGGCCAGCACAAGAGACCCAGTACTTC. Translating gives CASSLVVADWKRGPAQETQYF. The chain recombines TRBV5-1 with TRBJ2-5; 8 positions match TRBD2. The CDR3 consists of 21 residues. V shed 0 bases, J shed 2 bases, and the junction held 21 bases outside the gene matches. Germline CDR1 reads SGHRS; CDR2 reads YFSETQ.

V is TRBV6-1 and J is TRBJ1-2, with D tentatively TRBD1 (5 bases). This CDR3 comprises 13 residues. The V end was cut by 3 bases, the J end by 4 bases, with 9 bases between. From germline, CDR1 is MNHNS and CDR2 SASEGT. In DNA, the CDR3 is TGTGCCAGCAGTGACAGGGCGAGCTATGGCTACACCTTC. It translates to CASSDRASYGYTF.

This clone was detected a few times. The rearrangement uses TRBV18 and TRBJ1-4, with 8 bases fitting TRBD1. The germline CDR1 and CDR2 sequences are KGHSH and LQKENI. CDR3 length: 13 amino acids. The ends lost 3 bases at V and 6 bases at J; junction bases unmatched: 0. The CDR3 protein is CASSPDRDEKLFF. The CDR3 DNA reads TGTGCCAGCTCACCGGACAGGGATGAAAAACTGTTTTTT. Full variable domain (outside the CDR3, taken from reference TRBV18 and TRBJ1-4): NAGVMQNPRHLVRRRGQEARLRCSPMKGHSHVYWYRQLPEEGLKFMVYLQKENIIDESGMPKERFSAEFPKEGPSILRIQQVVRGDSAAYFCASSPDRDEKLFFGSGTQLSVL.

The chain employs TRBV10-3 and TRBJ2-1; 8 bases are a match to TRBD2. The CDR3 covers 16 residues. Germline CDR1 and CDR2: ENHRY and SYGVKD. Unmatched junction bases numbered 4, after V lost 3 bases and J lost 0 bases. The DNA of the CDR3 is TGTGCCATCAGTGAACCGGGAGGGATCTCCTACAATGAGCAGTTCTTC. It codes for CAISEPGGISYNEQFF.

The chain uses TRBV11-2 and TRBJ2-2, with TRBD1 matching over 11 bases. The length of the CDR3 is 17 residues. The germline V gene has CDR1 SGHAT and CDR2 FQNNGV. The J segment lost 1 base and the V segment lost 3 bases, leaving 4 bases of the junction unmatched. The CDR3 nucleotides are TGTGCCAGCAGCTTCGGCGGGACAGGGGGGAACACCGGGGAGCTGTTTTTT. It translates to CASSFGGTGGNTGELFF.

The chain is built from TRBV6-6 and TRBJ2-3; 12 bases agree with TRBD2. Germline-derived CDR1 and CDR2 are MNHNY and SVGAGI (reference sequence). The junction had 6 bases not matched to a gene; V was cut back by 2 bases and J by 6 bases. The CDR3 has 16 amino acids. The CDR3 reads CASSYTLAGGRDTQYF. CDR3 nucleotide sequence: TGTGCCAGCAGTTACACCCTAGCGGGGGGGCGGGATACGCAGTATTTT.

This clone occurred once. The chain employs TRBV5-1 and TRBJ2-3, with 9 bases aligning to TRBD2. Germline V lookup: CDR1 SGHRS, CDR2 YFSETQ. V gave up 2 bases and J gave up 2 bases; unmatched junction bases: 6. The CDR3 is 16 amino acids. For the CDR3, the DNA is TGCGCCAGCAGCTTCCGACTAGCGGTAAACACAGATACGCAGTATTTT. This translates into CASSFRLAVNTDTQYF.

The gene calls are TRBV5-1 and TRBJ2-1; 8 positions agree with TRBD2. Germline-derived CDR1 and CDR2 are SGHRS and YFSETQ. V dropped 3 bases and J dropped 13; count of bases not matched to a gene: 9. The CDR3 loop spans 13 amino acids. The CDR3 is CASSSIEGLVQFF. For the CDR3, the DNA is TGCGCCAGCAGCTCGATTGAGGGACTAGTTCAGTTCTTC.

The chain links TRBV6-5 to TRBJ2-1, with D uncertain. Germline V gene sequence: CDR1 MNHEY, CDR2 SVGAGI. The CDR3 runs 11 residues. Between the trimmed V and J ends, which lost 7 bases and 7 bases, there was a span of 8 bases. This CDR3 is CASTAVNEQFF. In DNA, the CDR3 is TGTGCCAGCACCGCGGTTAATGAGCAGTTCTTC.

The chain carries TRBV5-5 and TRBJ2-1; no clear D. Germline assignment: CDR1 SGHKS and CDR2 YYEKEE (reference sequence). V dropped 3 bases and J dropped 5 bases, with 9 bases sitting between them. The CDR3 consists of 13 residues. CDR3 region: CASSWSLNNEQFF. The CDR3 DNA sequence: TGTGCCAGCAGCTGGTCGCTAAACAATGAGCAGTTCTTC.

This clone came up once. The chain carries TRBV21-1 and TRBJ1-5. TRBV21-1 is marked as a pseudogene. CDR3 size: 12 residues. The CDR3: CASRYSNQPQHF. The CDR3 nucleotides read TGTGCCAGCAGGTATAGCAATCAGCCCCAGCATTTT.

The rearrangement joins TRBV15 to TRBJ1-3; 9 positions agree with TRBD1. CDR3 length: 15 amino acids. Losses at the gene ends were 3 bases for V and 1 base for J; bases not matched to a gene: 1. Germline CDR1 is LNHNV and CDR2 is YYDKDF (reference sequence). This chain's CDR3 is CATSRTGGSGNTIYF. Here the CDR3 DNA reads TGTGCCACCAGCAGGACAGGGGGTTCTGGAAACACCATATATTTT.

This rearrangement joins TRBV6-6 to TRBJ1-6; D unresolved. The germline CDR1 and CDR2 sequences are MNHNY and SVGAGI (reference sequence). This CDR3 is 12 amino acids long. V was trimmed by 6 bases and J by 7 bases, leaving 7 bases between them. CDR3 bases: TGTGCCAGCAGCGAACAGAATTCACCCCTCCACTTT. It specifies CASSEQNSPLHF.

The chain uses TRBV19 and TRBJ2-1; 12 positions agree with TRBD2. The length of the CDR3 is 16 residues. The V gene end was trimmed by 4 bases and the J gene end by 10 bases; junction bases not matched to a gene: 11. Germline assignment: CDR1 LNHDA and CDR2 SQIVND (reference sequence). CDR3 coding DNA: TGTGCCAGTAGTACTAGACTAGCGGGAGCACTCCGGGAGCAGTTCTTC. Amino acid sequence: CASSTRLAGALREQFF.

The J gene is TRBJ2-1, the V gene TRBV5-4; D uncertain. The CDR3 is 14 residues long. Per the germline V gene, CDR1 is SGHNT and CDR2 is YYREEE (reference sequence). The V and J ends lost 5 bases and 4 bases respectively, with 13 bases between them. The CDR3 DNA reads TGTGCCAGCAGTCACCGCGGCCCTTACAATGAGCAGTTCTTC. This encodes CASSHRGPYNEQFF. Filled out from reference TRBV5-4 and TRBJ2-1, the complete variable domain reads ETGVTQSPTHLIKTRGQQVTLRCSSQSGHNTVSWYQQALGQGPQFIFQYYREEENGRGNFPPRFSGLQFPNYSSELNVNALELDDSALYLCASSHRGPYNEQFFGPGTRLTVL.

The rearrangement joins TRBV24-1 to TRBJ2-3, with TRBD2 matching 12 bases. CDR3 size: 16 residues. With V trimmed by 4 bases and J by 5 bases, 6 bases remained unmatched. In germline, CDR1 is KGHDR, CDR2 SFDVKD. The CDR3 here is CATSEASGREVDTQYF. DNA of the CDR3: TGTGCCACCAGTGAAGCTAGCGGGAGGGAGGTAGATACGCAGTATTTT.

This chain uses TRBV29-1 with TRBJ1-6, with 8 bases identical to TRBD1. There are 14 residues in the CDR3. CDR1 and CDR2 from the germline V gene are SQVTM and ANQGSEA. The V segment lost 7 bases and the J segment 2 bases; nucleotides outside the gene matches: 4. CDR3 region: CSASTGAYNSPLHF. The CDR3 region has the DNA TGCAGCGCATCGACAGGGGCCTATAATTCACCCCTCCACTTT.

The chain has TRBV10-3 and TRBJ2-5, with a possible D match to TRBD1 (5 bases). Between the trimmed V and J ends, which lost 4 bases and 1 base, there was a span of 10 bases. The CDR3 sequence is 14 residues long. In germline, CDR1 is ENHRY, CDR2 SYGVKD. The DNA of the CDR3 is TGTGCCATCAGTGTCCAGGGTCCCCAAGAGACCCAGTACTTC. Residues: CAISVQGPQETQYF.

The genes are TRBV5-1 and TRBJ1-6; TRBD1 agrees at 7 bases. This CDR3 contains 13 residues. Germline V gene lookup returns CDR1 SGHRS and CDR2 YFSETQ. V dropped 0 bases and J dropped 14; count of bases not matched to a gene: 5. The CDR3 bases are TGCGCCAGCAGCTTGGGACAGGGTAGAACCCTCCACTTT. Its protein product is CASSLGQGRTLHF.

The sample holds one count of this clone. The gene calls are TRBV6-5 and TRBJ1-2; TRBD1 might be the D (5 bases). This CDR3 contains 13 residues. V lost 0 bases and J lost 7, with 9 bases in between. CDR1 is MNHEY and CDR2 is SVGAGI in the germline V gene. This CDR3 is CASSYSGRGGYTF. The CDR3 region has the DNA TGTGCCAGCAGTTACTCGGGTAGGGGTGGCTACACCTTC.

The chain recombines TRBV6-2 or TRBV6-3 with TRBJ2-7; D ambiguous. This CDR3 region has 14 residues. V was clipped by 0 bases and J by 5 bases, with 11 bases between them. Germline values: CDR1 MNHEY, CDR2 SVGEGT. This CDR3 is CASSYSRLVDEQYV. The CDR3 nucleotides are TGTGCCAGCAGTTACTCCCGATTAGTTGACGAGCAGTACGTC.